This TCR beta chain was captured in a study of cytomegalovirus exposure and HLA in healthy donors. Study-level points and caveats: Across donors, presence/absence analyses took sequencing depth to be roughly uniform.

The CDR3 has 16 amino acids. Germline V gene sequence: CDR1 KGHSH, CDR2 LQKENI. J lost 7 bases, V lost 2 bases, and 6 bases had no gene match. This clone was observed a few times. Its antigen is unknown. With 60 Vbeta and 13 Jbeta primers, the PCR was carried out. Data came from immunoSEQ multiplex PCR; TCRdb stores just in-frame clones and leaves some out. The sample records about 89,000 clones, 74% being singletons. Input material: PBMCs. The receptor comes from a male donor in good health and CMV-seronegative. This rearrangement joins TRBV18 to TRBJ2-2, with TRBD2 identical over 11 bases. As DNA, the CDR3 is TGTGCCAGCTCACCATCCGGGACTAGCGGCTACGGGGAGCTGTTTTTT. This translates into CASSPSGTSGYGELFF.